One sample yielded the 26 T cell receptor beta chains listed below, sequenced in a study of CD8 T cells in ankylosing spondylitis. TCRdb processed the 5' RACE reads anew with MiXCR; each CDR3 protein has one entry. The data hold about 89,000 distinct CDR3 sequences, with about 27% observed a single time. Sequencing was performed on blood, either unsorted or a sorted T cell fraction (not recorded which). These receptors all come from a male donor with ankylosing spondylitis or in good health (not recorded which).

This clonotype was seen a few times. CDR3 region: CASAGTDNSPLHF. The DNA for the CDR3 is TGTGCCAGCGCCGGGACAGATAATTCACCCCTCCACTTT. The chain is built from TRBV18 and TRBJ1-6; 7 bases line up with TRBD1. The CDR3 is 13 amino acids. Per the germline V gene, CDR1 is KGHSH and CDR2 is LQKENI. J gave up 5 bases and V 8 bases, and 3 bases lay outside the gene matches.

This chain links TRBV14 with TRBJ2-7, with 7 bases matching TRBD2. V lost 0 bases and J lost 0; bases outside the gene matches: 14. The CDR3 is 19 amino acids. CDR1 is SGHDN and CDR2 is FVKESK in the germline V gene. DNA for the CDR3: TGTGCCAGCAGCCAAGAGGCGGGAGTTCCTTACGGGCGCTCCTACGAGCAGTACTTC. Translation gives CASSQEAGVPYGRSYEQYF.

V and J are TRBV20-1 and TRBJ2-3; possibly TRBD2 for D (5 bases). CDR1 and CDR2 (germline): DFQATT, SNEGSKA (reference sequence). Trimming cost V 3 bases and J 5 bases, with 18 bases left between them. The CDR3 has 15 residues. Written as DNA, the CDR3 is TGCAGTGCTAGCGGGCCAGGACTGGGTGAAGATACGCAGTATTTT. Translating it yields CSASGPGLGEDTQYF.

In its sample, this clonotype was seen a few times. The V and J genes are TRBV5-5 and TRBJ1-6, with D tentatively TRBD1 (6 bases). Germline V gives CDR1 SGHKS, CDR2 YYEKEE (reference sequence). The CDR3 length is 17 residues. Trimming cost V 7 bases and J 7 bases, with 24 bases left between them. CDR3 coding DNA: TGTGCCAGCCGCAACCCTTACAGACAGGAAGAAAATTCACCCCTCCACTTT. Translating gives CASRNPYRQEENSPLHF.

The CDR3 loop reads CASSFGGSATNEKLFF. The CDR3 bases are TGCGCCAGCAGCTTTGGGGGGTCTGCAACTAATGAAAAACTGTTTTTT. The V call is TRBV5-1, the J call TRBJ1-4, with D perhaps matching TRBD1 (5 bases). The CDR3 has 16 residues. The V end was cut by 2 bases, the J end by 0 bases, with 11 bases between. Per the germline V gene, CDR1 is SGHRS and CDR2 is YFSETQ.

This clonotype showed up just a few times. V and J are TRBV20-1 and TRBJ1-6, with TRBD1 matching over 10 bases. The germline gives CDR1 DFQATT, CDR2 SNEGSKA (reference sequence). The CDR3 runs to 14 residues. The trim removed 6 bases at V and 8 bases at J, leaving 7 bases unmatched. The CDR3 bases are TGCAGTGCGGACCCCGGGACAGGGGATTCACCCCTCCACTTT. This gives the protein CSADPGTGDSPLHF.

This clonotype showed up many times. The V and J genes are TRBV5-1 and TRBJ1-1; D gene uncertain. The germline V gene has CDR1 SGHRS and CDR2 YFSETQ. The V end lost 4 bases, the J end lost 0 bases, and 7 bases lay between the germline ends. The CDR3 is made up of 13 amino acids. The CDR3 spells CASSPQMNTEAFF. The CDR3, as DNA: TGCGCCAGCAGCCCCCAGATGAACACTGAAGCTTTCTTT.

The chain is built from TRBV25-1 and TRBJ1-2; no firm D call. Looked up from germline, CDR1 is MGHDK and CDR2 is SYGVNS. CDR3 length equals 11 residues. The V end was cut by 3 bases, the J end by 6 bases, with 5 bases between. This CDR3 reads CASSDFNGYTF. CDR3 bases: TGTGCCAGCAGTGACTTCAATGGCTACACCTTC.

At least ten counts were recorded for this clonotype. J is TRBJ2-1 and V is TRBV5-1; perhaps TRBD2 as D (6 bases). With 0 bases removed from V and 3 bases from J, the gap between germline ends came to 16 bases. This CDR3 comprises 17 residues. CDR1 is SGHRS and CDR2 is YFSETQ in the germline V gene. CDR3 sequence reads: CASSLGRGSPYYNEQFF. CDR3 coding DNA: TGCGCCAGCAGCTTGGGCCGGGGGAGTCCTTACTACAATGAGCAGTTCTTC.

This clonotype appeared a few times. The chain couples TRBV7-2 to TRBJ2-3; D is ambiguous. CDR3 size: 14 residues. V was clipped by 5 bases and J by 2 bases, with 11 bases between them. CDR1 is SGHTA and CDR2 is FQGNSA in the germline V gene. The CDR3 sequence: CASSPWVVTDTQYF. CDR3 coding DNA: TGTGCCAGCAGCCCGTGGGTGGTCACAGATACGCAGTATTTT.

This clonotype showed up just once. V gene TRBV4-1 combines with J gene TRBJ2-5; D might be TRBD1 (6 bases). V lost 3 bases to trimming and J lost 1 base, with 18 bases between them. Germline assignment: CDR1 MGHRA and CDR2 YSYEKL. The CDR3 has 17 residues. The CDR3 nucleotides are TGCGCCAGCAGCCACTCACTACAGGGTGTTACCCAAGAGACCCAGTACTTC. This gives the protein CASSHSLQGVTQETQYF.

This clonotype has just a few counts. The chain has TRBV3-1 and TRBJ1-4; D gene uncertain. V shed 0 bases and J shed 14 bases, with 19 bases lying between them. This CDR3 is built from 15 residues. Germline V gene sequence: CDR1 LGHDT, CDR2 YNNKEL (reference sequence). The CDR3 reads CASSQDLLGSGALFF. In nucleotides, the CDR3 is TGTGCCAGCAGCCAAGATCTCCTAGGGTCTGGAGCCCTGTTTTTT.

V usage is TRBV18 and J usage is TRBJ2-2; D not resolved. The length of the CDR3 is 15 residues. V was shortened by 2 bases and J by 0 bases, with 7 bases between the two germline ends. Per the germline V gene, CDR1 is KGHSH and CDR2 is LQKENI. The CDR3 DNA is TGTGCCAGCTCACCAGGATTAGCGAACACCGGGGAGCTGTTTTTT. Protein: CASSPGLANTGELFF.

This chain uses TRBV5-1 with TRBJ2-7; D may be TRBD2 (6 bases). Trimming removed 3 bases at V and 1 base at J, with 8 bases between. The length of the CDR3 is 13 residues. Germline V lookup: CDR1 SGHRS, CDR2 YFSETQ. CDR3 in amino acids: CASSYGTSYEQYV. In DNA, the CDR3 is TGCGCCAGCAGCTACGGGACTTCCTACGAGCAGTACGTC.

A few counts support this clonotype. The chain carries TRBV18 and TRBJ1-2; D is undetermined. The CDR3 has 14 residues. V gave up 2 bases and J gave up 1 base, with 8 bases separating them. Germline values: CDR1 KGHSH, CDR2 LQKENI. The CDR3 here is CASSPSTHNYGYTF. Here the CDR3 DNA reads TGTGCCAGCTCACCATCAACCCATAACTATGGCTACACCTTC. Combining the CDR3 with reference TRBV18 and TRBJ1-2 gives the whole variable domain NAGVMQNPRHLVRRRGQEARLRCSPMKGHSHVYWYRQLPEEGLKFMVYLQKENIIDESGMPKERFSAEFPKEGPSILRIQQVVRGDSAAYFCASSPSTHNYGYTFGSGTRLTVV.

V and J are TRBV3-1 and TRBJ1-2; D gene ambiguous. V was shortened by 5 bases and J by 4 bases, with 8 bases between the two germline ends. CDR3 size: 12 residues. CDR1 and CDR2 (germline): LGHDT, YNNKEL (reference sequence). The chain's CDR3 is CASSTHTYGYTF. CDR3 nucleotides: TGTGCCAGCAGCACGCACACCTATGGCTACACCTTC.

The V call is TRBV20-1, the J call TRBJ1-2, with TRBD1 identical over 8 bases. From germline, CDR1 is DFQATT and CDR2 SNEGSKA (reference sequence). V lost 3 bases and J lost 4; bases outside the gene matches: 7. CDR3 length: 14 amino acids. The CDR3 DNA reads TGCAGTGCTAGTAGCCGACAGGGGACCTATGGCTACACCTTC. It specifies CSASSRQGTYGYTF.

This clonotype occurred a few times. The chain recombines TRBV7-6 with TRBJ2-1; TRBD2 matches at 7 bases. Germline CDR1 reads SGHVS; CDR2 reads FNYEAQ. This CDR3 comprises 16 residues. Losses at the gene ends were 4 bases for V and 4 bases for J; bases not matched to a gene: 10. The CDR3 DNA reads as TGTGCCAGCAGCTATCCACGGGGGGACGCGTACAATGAGCAGTTCTTC. Protein product: CASSYPRGDAYNEQFF.

The V gene is TRBV5-1, the J gene TRBJ2-7; 11 bases align to TRBD1. With 2 bases clipped from V and 3 bases from J, the junction kept 1 base outside the gene matches. Germline loops: CDR1 SGHRS, CDR2 YFSETQ. The CDR3 spans 14 residues. The CDR3 nucleotides are TGCGCCAGCAGCTTCGGGACAGGGGGCTACGAGCAGTACTTC. It yields the protein CASSFGTGGYEQYF.

The chain joins TRBV11-1 to TRBJ1-1; TRBD1 matches 12 bases. Trimming removed 5 bases from V and 0 bases from J; junction bases left unmatched: 10. This CDR3 is built from 18 residues. Germline V lookup: CDR1 SGHAT, CDR2 FQDESV (reference sequence). The CDR3 nucleotides are TGTGCCAGCAGCCCCACACTCGGGACAGGGGGCATGAACACTGAAGCTTTCTTT. It is translated as CASSPTLGTGGMNTEAFF.

This clonotype was counted only a few times. V is TRBV11-2 and J is TRBJ1-6; D gene uncertain. Trimming took 1 base from V and 9 from J, leaving 16 bases between them. The CDR3 runs to 16 residues. CDR1 and CDR2 (germline): SGHAT, FQNNGV. The CDR3 nucleotides read TGTGCCAGCAGCTTAGGACCTTTGGGTGCTAGTTCACCCCTCCACTTT. Its protein is CASSLGPLGASSPLHF.

This clonotype was counted a few times. The rearrangement uses TRBV29-1 and TRBJ1-1, with D unresolved. Germline CDR1 and CDR2: SQVTM and ANQGSEA. The CDR3 is 13 residues long. Trimming took off 1 base at V and 1 base at J, with 7 bases between the two ends. The CDR3 sequence is CSVEGPQNTEAFF. The CDR3 nucleotides are TGCAGCGTTGAAGGGCCCCAGAACACTGAAGCTTTCTTT.

This clonotype was detected a few times. The CDR3 DNA is TGTGCCAGCTCACCACCTGGGAACACTGAAGCTTTCTTT. Translated, it gives CASSPPGNTEAFF. The chain links TRBV7-3 to TRBJ1-1, with D unclear. With 8 bases removed from V and 1 base from J, the gap between germline ends came to 11 bases. This CDR3 comprises 13 residues. The V gene's germline CDR1 is SGHTA and CDR2 FQGTGA.

This clonotype was observed a handful of times. The chain employs TRBV7-6 and TRBJ2-5, with no clear D. CDR3 size: 15 residues. V was shortened by 1 base and J by 1 base, with 10 bases between the two germline ends. Germline CDR1 SGHVS, CDR2 FNYEAQ. As DNA, the CDR3 is TGTGCCAGCAGCTTAGTAGGCCAGACCCAAGAGACCCAGTACTTC. Encoded protein: CASSLVGQTQETQYF. Filled out from reference TRBV7-6 and TRBJ2-5, the complete variable domain reads GAGVSQSPRYKVTKRGQDVALRCDPISGHVSLYWYRQALGQGPEFLTYFNYEAQQDKSGLPNDRFSAERPEGSISTLTIQRTEQRDSAMYRCASSLVGQTQETQYFGPGTRLLVL.

The J gene is TRBJ1-3, the V gene TRBV15; unclear D gene. The CDR3 loop spans 17 amino acids. The germline gives CDR1 LNHNV, CDR2 YYDKDF (reference sequence). Trimming stripped 0 bases from V and 0 bases from J, with 12 bases between. The CDR3 region has the DNA TGTGCCACCAGCAGAGATTACAGCCGATCCTCTGGAAACACCATATATTTT. Translation gives CATSRDYSRSSGNTIYF.

This rearrangement joins TRBV5-1 to TRBJ2-3; TRBD2 is a possible D gene (6 bases). Germline V CDR1 and CDR2: SGHRS, YFSETQ. There are 15 residues in the CDR3. V lost 5 bases and J 6 bases, leaving 19 bases between the germline ends. In nucleotides, the CDR3 is TGCGCCAGCAGTCAAGTAGCGGACCAAGGGGATACGCAGTATTTT. It translates to CASSQVADQGDTQYF.